The T cell receptor (beta chain) described here comes from a study of neurological immune-mediated disorders. This CDR3 contains 16 residues. Germline values: CDR1 SGHTA, CDR2 FQGNSA. V trimming: 2 bases; J trimming: 3 bases; junction bases outside the gene matches: 7. Overall study findings and caveats: Across subjects, expanded clones had no CDR3 amino acid sequences in common, pointing to private repertoires in all groups.

Each TCR transcript was tagged with a 10-nucleotide random UMI during 5'RACE. One entry per CDR3 protein results from TCRdb running MiXCR on the 5' RACE reads. The profile shows about 92,000 distinct CDR3 sequences, approximately 3.5% of them singletons. This clonotype appeared many times. The antigen is not known. The sequencing sample was made of PBMCs. The V call is TRBV7-2, the J call TRBJ1-5; 7 bases map to TRBD1. The TCR was taken from a woman between 50 and 59 years old with multiple sclerosis. The CDR3 bases are TGTGCCAGCAGCTTATACGCGACAGGGCTCAATCAGCCCCAGCATTTT. This sequence encodes CASSLYATGLNQPQHF.